The clone carrying this T cell receptor beta chain was counted a few times. This entry belongs to a study of CD8+ T cells in alopecia areata. Treatment denoted: oral pan-JAK inhibitor, 5-10 mg twice daily. Extracted from the samples, RNA was reverse transcribed into cDNA to serve as the sequencing template. TCRdb's table, derived via immunoSEQ multiplex PCR, lists solely in-frame clones and lacks some. The sample carries over 150,000 clones, 50% to 65% recorded once. The specimen was CD8+ T cells sorted from blood, collected at week 24, from a patient treated with tofacitinib. The sequence was obtained from a human donor with alopecia areata.

The DNA for the CDR3 is TGTGCCAGTAGTACCGACAGCAATCAGCCCCAGCATTTT. Translated: CASSTDSNQPQHF. V and J are TRBV19 and TRBJ1-5, with D uncertain. V was clipped by 4 bases and J by 1 base, with 5 bases between them. From germline, CDR1 is LNHDA and CDR2 SQIVND (reference sequence). This CDR3 spans 13 amino acids.